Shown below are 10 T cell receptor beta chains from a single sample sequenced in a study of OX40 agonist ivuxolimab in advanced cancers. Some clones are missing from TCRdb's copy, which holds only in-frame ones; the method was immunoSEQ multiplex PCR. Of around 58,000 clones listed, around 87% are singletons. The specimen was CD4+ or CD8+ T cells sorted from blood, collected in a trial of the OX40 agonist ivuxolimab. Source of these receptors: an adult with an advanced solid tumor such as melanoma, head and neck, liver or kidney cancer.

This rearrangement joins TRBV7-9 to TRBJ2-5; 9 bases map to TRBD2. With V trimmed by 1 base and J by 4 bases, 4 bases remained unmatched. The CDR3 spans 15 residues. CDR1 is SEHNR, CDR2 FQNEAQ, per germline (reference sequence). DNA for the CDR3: TGTGCCAGCAGCTTAGGCGGGAGGGCCGTAGAGACCCAGTACTTC. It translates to CASSLGGRAVETQYF.

The CDR3 bases are TGTGCCAGCAGCGTAGATCCCGTGAACTATGGCTACACCTTC. It specifies CASSVDPVNYGYTF. This chain joins TRBV9 and TRBJ1-2; D unclear. The CDR3 length is 14 residues. The germline V gene encodes CDR1 SGDLS and CDR2 YYNGEE. V lost 0 bases and J lost 2, with 8 bases in between.

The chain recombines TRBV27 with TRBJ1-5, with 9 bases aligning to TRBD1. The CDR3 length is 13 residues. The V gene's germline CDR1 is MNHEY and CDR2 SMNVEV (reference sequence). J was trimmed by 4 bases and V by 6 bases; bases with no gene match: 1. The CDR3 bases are TGTGCCAGCAGAGGGACAGGGAATCAGCCCCAGCATTTT. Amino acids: CASRGTGNQPQHF.

CDR3 DNA: TGCGCCAGCAGCCTCAGGGGGGAGGTGCCCCAGCATTTT. Its translation: CASSLRGEVPQHF. V and J are TRBV4-1 and TRBJ1-5; TRBD1 matches at 7 bases. V trimming: 4 bases; J trimming: 9 bases; junction bases outside the gene matches: 6. Germline CDR1 reads MGHRA; CDR2 reads YSYEKL. The CDR3 extends over 13 amino acids.

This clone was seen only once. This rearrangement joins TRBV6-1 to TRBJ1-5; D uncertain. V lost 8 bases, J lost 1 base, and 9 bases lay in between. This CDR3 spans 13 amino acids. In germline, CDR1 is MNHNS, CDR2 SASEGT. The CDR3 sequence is CASESLSNQPQHF. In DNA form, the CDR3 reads TGTGCCAGCGAGAGTTTGAGCAATCAGCCCCAGCATTTT.

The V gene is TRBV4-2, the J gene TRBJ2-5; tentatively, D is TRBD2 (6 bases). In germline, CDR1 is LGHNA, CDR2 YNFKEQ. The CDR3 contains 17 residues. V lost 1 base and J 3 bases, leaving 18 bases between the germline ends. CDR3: CASSQAPGVAGKETQYF. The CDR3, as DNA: TGTGCCAGCAGCCAAGCCCCGGGGGTGGCGGGAAAAGAGACCCAGTACTTC.

This chain's CDR3 is CASSPIRLSYEQYF. CDR3 nucleotide sequence: TGTGCCAGCTCACCAATAAGACTATCCTACGAGCAGTACTTC. This sequence joins TRBV18 and TRBJ2-7, with D maybe TRBD2 (5 bases). The CDR3 consists of 14 residues. V shed 2 bases and J shed 1 base, with 9 bases lying between them. CDR1 is KGHSH and CDR2 is LQKENI in the germline V gene.

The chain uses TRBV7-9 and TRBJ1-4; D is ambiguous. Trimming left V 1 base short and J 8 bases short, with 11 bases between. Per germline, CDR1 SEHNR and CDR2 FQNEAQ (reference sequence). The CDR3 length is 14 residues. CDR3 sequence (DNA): TGTGCCAGCAGCTTAGAACTACACCGGGAAAAACTGTTTTTT. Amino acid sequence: CASSLELHREKLFF.

In DNA, the CDR3 is TGTGCCAGCAGCGGATTCAGCGGGAGCTCCTACAATGAGCAGTTCTTC. Translated: CASSGFSGSSYNEQFF. This sequence joins TRBV7-9 and TRBJ2-1; 8 positions match TRBD2. Germline CDR1 SEHNR, CDR2 FQNEAQ (reference sequence). The trim removed 5 bases at V and 0 bases at J, leaving 6 bases unmatched. The CDR3 totals 16 residues.

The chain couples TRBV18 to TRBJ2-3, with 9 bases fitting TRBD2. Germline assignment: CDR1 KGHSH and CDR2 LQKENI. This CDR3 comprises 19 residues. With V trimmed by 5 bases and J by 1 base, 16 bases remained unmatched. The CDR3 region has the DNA TGTGCCAGCTCAGGGACTAGCCCTGGATCGTTCTCTGGCACAGATACGCAGTATTTT. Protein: CASSGTSPGSFSGTDTQYF.